These 3 T cell receptor beta chains share one sample of origin, sequenced in a study of beta chain features in type 1 diabetes (dated by TCRdb to 2017 to 2018). Library preparation employed the immunoSEQ multiplex PCR assay. The entire isolated RNA was reverse transcribed using the High Capacity cDNA Reverse Transcription Kit, and thus expressed TCRB transcripts were sequenced. In TCRdb, the immuneACCESS table is reduced to in-frame sequences with V and J assigned. These tables do not hold every clone; where another copy was compared, an unresolved V gene accounts for under half, and the others remain unexplained. This sample has hundreds of thousands of clones in its table, and approximately 30% of those were observed once. More than 0.055% of the sample is taken by the ten largest. The sample was naive CD4+ T cells from blood. The sample's cell subset or site label is to be understood as: true naive CD4+ T cells. The origin of the receptors is a man between 18 and 29 years old in good health.

This rearrangement joins TRBV7-2 to TRBJ1-4; TRBD1 might be the D (5 bases). The ends were cut back, 0 bases at V and 10 bases at J, with 21 bases in the middle. The CDR3 length is 17 residues. Germline lookup yields CDR1 SGHTA and CDR2 FQGNSA. CDR3 sequence reads: CASSLASPGAGDGKLFF. In DNA form, the CDR3 reads TGTGCCAGCAGCTTAGCCTCCCCCGGGGCCGGGGATGGAAAACTGTTTTTT.

The table lists this clone with a few counts. The chain joins TRBV29-1 to TRBJ2-3; perhaps TRBD1 as D (6 bases). This CDR3 is built from 12 residues. Germline V gene sequence: CDR1 SQVTM, CDR2 ANQGSEA. The V end lost 6 bases, the J end lost 4 bases, and 11 bases lay between the germline ends. CDR3 bases: TGCAGCGTACAGGGTAGGGCAGATACGCAGTATTTT. Translated, it gives CSVQGRADTQYF.

This clone has just a few counts. Other DNA sequences from this sample encode an identical CDR3 as well. J is TRBJ2-2 and V is TRBV20-1; the D is unclear. V dropped 0 bases and J dropped 5 bases, with 1 base sitting between them. The germline V gene has CDR1 DFQATT and CDR2 SNEGSKA (reference sequence). CDR3 size: 11 residues. CDR3 loop: CSARDTGELFF. The DNA for the CDR3 is TGCAGTGCTAGAGATACCGGGGAGCTGTTTTTT.